This TCR beta chain was documented in a study of brain T cells in children with intractable seizures. Time point here: blood from clinic visit 5 months post-surgery; TSC patient then seizure free. In this sample, this clone turned up a few times. Clones were sequenced by immunoSEQ multiplex PCR, and TCRdb holds only the in-frame ones, with some missing. The top ten hold around 6% of the sample, which has around 340,000 clones, 85% to 95% seen once. From germline, CDR1 is SGHRS and CDR2 YFSETQ. Trimming removed 1 base at V and 4 bases at J, with 8 bases between. This CDR3 spans 14 amino acids. Sequencing was performed on peripheral blood, taken 5 to 6 months after surgery. The sequence derives from a boy younger than two with tuberous sclerosis and intractable seizures. V and J are TRBV5-1 and TRBJ2-2; D uncertain. The CDR3 nucleotides read TGCGCCAGCAGCTTGTCGGCTCGCACCGGGGAGCTGTTTTTT. It is translated as CASSLSARTGELFF.